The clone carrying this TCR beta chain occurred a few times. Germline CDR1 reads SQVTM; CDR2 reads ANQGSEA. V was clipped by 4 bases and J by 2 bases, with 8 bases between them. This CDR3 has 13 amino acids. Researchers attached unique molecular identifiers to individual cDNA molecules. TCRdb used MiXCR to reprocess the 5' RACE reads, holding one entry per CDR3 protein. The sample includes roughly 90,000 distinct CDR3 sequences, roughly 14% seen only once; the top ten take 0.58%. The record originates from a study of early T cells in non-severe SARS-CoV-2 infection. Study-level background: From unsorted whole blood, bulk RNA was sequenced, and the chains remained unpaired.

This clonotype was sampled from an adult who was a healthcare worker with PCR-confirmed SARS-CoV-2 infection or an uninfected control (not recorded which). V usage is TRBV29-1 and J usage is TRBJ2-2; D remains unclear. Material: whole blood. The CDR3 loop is CSVGQLNTGELFF. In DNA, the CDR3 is TGCAGCGTTGGGCAGCTTAACACCGGGGAGCTGTTTTTT.